One sample yielded the 32 T cell receptor beta chains listed below, sequenced in a study of T cells in Graves' hyperthyroidism and ophthalmopathy. It was RNA transcripts that yielded the amplified TCR beta CDR3 regions. When the TCR CDR3 underwent first-round RT-PCR, the HTBI primer set was used. Each CDR3 protein is one row after TCRdb ran MiXCR on the multiplex PCR reads. Here the sample spans fewer than 400,000 distinct CDR3 sequences, less than 20% being singletons. What was sequenced was blood. Receptor source: a woman aged 18-29 years with Graves' hyperthyroidism that later progressed to Graves' ophthalmopathy.

In its sample, this clonotype was seen many times. The V call is TRBV2, the J call TRBJ2-1, with 9 bases fitting TRBD1. The CDR3 contains 14 residues. Trimming at V came to 6 bases and at J to 3 bases, leaving 3 bases not matched to a gene. Germline lookup yields CDR1 SNHLY and CDR2 FYNNEI. CDR3 in DNA: TGTGCCAGCAGGGACAGGGGTCTCTACAATGAGCAGTTCTTC. It is translated as CASRDRGLYNEQFF.

This clonotype came up many times. V and J are TRBV19 and TRBJ1-5; D not resolved. CDR1 is LNHDA and CDR2 is SQIVND in the germline V gene (reference sequence). Trimming left V 5 bases short and J 2 bases short, with 10 bases between. The CDR3 length is 14 residues. The CDR3 DNA reads TGTGCCAGTAGTGGTCGGGTGGGCAATCAGCCCCAGCATTTT. It is translated as CASSGRVGNQPQHF.

J is TRBJ1-5 and V is TRBV15; TRBD1 is a possible D gene (5 bases). This CDR3 region has 15 residues. From germline, CDR1 is LNHNV and CDR2 YYDKDF (reference sequence). V dropped 3 bases and J dropped 2 bases, with 11 bases sitting between them. Here the CDR3 reads CATSRGGAGNQPQHF. CDR3 in DNA: TGTGCCACCAGCAGGGGAGGGGCAGGCAATCAGCCCCAGCATTTT.

The J gene is TRBJ2-7, the V gene TRBV28, with 9 bases that match TRBD2. The V gene's germline CDR1 is MDHEN and CDR2 SYDVKM. J was trimmed by 4 bases and V by 5 bases; bases with no gene match: 9. The CDR3 sequence is 15 residues long. In nucleotides, the CDR3 is TGTGCCAGCAGTGAGACCAGCGGGAGGCTATACGAGCAGTACTTC. This translates into CASSETSGRLYEQYF.

This clonotype has just a few counts. This chain uses TRBV7-8 with TRBJ1-3, with 7 nucleotides matching TRBD1. Per the germline V gene, CDR1 is SGHVS and CDR2 is FQNEAQ. V shed 1 base, J shed 0 bases, and the junction held 3 bases outside the gene matches. The CDR3 runs to 16 residues. As DNA, the CDR3 is TGTGCCAGCAGCTTAGTCGGACAGGACTCTGGAAACACCATATATTTT. Encoded protein: CASSLVGQDSGNTIYF.

The chain employs TRBV4-2 and TRBJ1-6; D is undetermined. Germline CDR1 reads LGHNA; CDR2 reads YNFKEQ. V gave up 2 bases and J gave up 9 bases, with 17 bases separating them. The CDR3 loop spans 16 amino acids. The CDR3 DNA reads TGTGCCAGCAGCCAACCCGGGGTGGGAGTGGGTTCACCCCTCCACTTT. Its protein product is CASSQPGVGVGSPLHF.

This clonotype showed up just a few times. The chain joins TRBV10-3 to TRBJ2-3; 7 positions agree with TRBD1. This CDR3 comprises 12 residues. Germline values: CDR1 ENHRY, CDR2 SYGVKD. V gave up 6 bases and J gave up 4 bases; unmatched junction bases: 1. The chain's CDR3 is CAIRGQSDTQYF. The CDR3 coding sequence is TGTGCCATCAGGGGACAGTCAGATACGCAGTATTTT.

In its sample, this clonotype was seen a few times. V usage is TRBV20-1 and J usage is TRBJ2-7; 8 nucleotides align to TRBD1. With V trimmed by 6 bases and J by 4 bases, 14 bases remained unmatched. The CDR3 length is 15 residues. Germline values: CDR1 DFQATT, CDR2 SNEGSKA (reference sequence). In DNA form, the CDR3 reads TGCAGTGCCCTCCCTGTCCCGCAGGGGGCGTACGAGCAGTACTTC. Its translation is CSALPVPQGAYEQYF.

This clonotype was detected many times. The chain has TRBV30 and TRBJ2-5; TRBD1 is a possible D gene (6 bases). This CDR3 is 15 amino acids long. Trimming took 3 bases from V and 0 from J, leaving 14 bases between them. Germline CDR1 GTSNPN, CDR2 SVGIG (reference sequence). Here the CDR3 DNA reads TGTGCCTGGAGCCTACAGACAGGACACCAAGAGACCCAGTACTTC. As protein: CAWSLQTGHQETQYF.

This clonotype has ten or more counts. The chain joins TRBV28 to TRBJ2-4; TRBD2 is a possible D gene (5 bases). The CDR3 is 15 residues long. Looked up from germline, CDR1 is MDHEN and CDR2 is SYDVKM. The germline V and J ends were trimmed by 3 bases and 1 base, with 10 bases remaining between them. The CDR3 sequence: CASSFPGGAKNIQYF. The CDR3 nucleotides read TGTGCCAGCAGTTTCCCTGGAGGTGCCAAAAACATTCAGTACTTC.

This clonotype was counted many times. The chain carries TRBV20-1 and TRBJ2-7; D is perhaps TRBD2 (5 bases). The CDR3 contains 12 residues. Trimming stripped 7 bases from V and 2 bases from J, with 12 bases between. Germline assignment: CDR1 DFQATT and CDR2 SNEGSKA (reference sequence). The CDR3 is CSGTRLPYEQYF. In DNA, the CDR3 is TGCAGTGGGACTCGGCTTCCCTACGAGCAGTACTTC.

This clonotype came up many times. This sequence joins TRBV2 and TRBJ2-7; 9 bases map to TRBD2. Germline CDR1 SNHLY, CDR2 FYNNEI. J was trimmed by 2 bases and V by 6 bases; bases with no gene match: 5. The CDR3 has 14 amino acids. Here the CDR3 DNA reads TGTGCCAGCAGCGCGCGGGAGGGAACCTACGAGCAGTACTTC. The encoded protein is CASSAREGTYEQYF.

A remark on this clonotype: A much larger clone lies one base from this, so it may be a read error. V usage is TRBV25-1 and J usage is TRBJ1-2; a weak D match, TRBD1 (5 bases). This CDR3 is 11 amino acids long. Between the trimmed V and J ends, which lost 6 bases and 6 bases, there was a span of 8 bases. Per germline, CDR1 MGHDK and CDR2 SYGVNS. In DNA, the CDR3 is TGTGCCAGCAGGGGGGGGAATGGCTACACCTTC. Encoded protein: CASRGGNGYTF.

Many counts were recorded for this clonotype. The CDR3 region has the DNA TGTGCCAGCAGTTTATGGTCGACAGTCTCGAACACTGAAGCTTTCTTT. Its protein product is CASSLWSTVSNTEAFF. The chain recombines TRBV28 with TRBJ1-1; D might be TRBD1 (5 bases). The germline CDR1 and CDR2 sequences are MDHEN and SYDVKM. The CDR3 has 16 amino acids. V was trimmed by 0 bases and J by 1 base, leaving 12 bases between them.

This clonotype was detected only a few times. The V and J genes are TRBV6-1 and TRBJ2-7; 7 bases map to TRBD2. The ends lost 3 bases at V and 4 bases at J; junction bases unmatched: 12. CDR1 and CDR2 from the germline V gene are MNHNS and SASEGT. The CDR3 loop spans 16 amino acids. The CDR3 region has the DNA TGTGCCAGCAGTGACTTGGGCGCGGGAGTCCCTTACGAGCAGTACTTC. It translates to CASSDLGAGVPYEQYF.

This clonotype was counted at least ten times. The chain links TRBV28 to TRBJ2-7; D unresolved. The CDR3 loop spans 14 amino acids. CDR1 is MDHEN and CDR2 is SYDVKM in the germline V gene. Trimming cost V 5 bases and J 1 base, with 12 bases left between them. CDR3 sequence (DNA): TGTGCCAGCAGTCCCACGGCGGAGTCCTACGAGCAGTACTTC. As protein: CASSPTAESYEQYF.

Many counts were recorded for this clonotype. CDR3 protein: CASKGSDYNYGYTF. CDR3 coding DNA: TGTGCCAGCAAAGGATCGGACTATAACTATGGCTACACCTTC. The chain has TRBV27 and TRBJ1-2; D gene ambiguous. V was trimmed by 7 bases and J by 1 base, leaving 13 bases between them. This CDR3 comprises 14 residues. Germline assignment: CDR1 MNHEY and CDR2 SMNVEV (reference sequence).

This clonotype was seen many times. The J gene is TRBJ1-2, the V gene TRBV2; the D is unclear. CDR1 is SNHLY, CDR2 FYNNEI, per germline. This CDR3 has 12 residues. Trimming shortened V by 6 bases and J by 2 bases, and 7 bases separated the two germline ends. CDR3 in amino acids: CASRGLNYGYTF. The DNA for the CDR3 is TGTGCCAGCAGAGGGTTGAACTATGGCTACACCTTC. The full variable domain, completed using reference TRBV2 and TRBJ1-2, is EPEVTQTPSHQVTQMGQEVILRCVPISNHLYFYWYRQILGQKVEFLVSFYNNEISEKSEIFDDQFSVERPDGSNFTLKIRSTKLEDSAMYFCASRGLNYGYTFGSGTRLTVV.

This clonotype has more than one count but fewer than ten. This chain joins TRBV7-9 and TRBJ2-7; a weak D match, TRBD1 (6 bases). CDR3 size: 13 residues. V was shortened by 5 bases and J by 1 base, with 9 bases between the two germline ends. In germline, CDR1 is SEHNR, CDR2 FQNEAQ (reference sequence). The CDR3 DNA reads as TGTGCCAGCAGCGAAGGACAGTCCTACGAGCAGTACTTC. Translated: CASSEGQSYEQYF.

The J gene is TRBJ1-6, the V gene TRBV7-9; 9 bases are shared with TRBD1. Trimming cost V 1 base and J 9 bases; bases outside gene matches: 7. Germline assignment: CDR1 SEHNR and CDR2 FQNEAQ (reference sequence). There are 16 residues in the CDR3. CDR3 sequence reads: CASSLEAVTGGSPLHF. CDR3 sequence (DNA): TGTGCCAGCAGCTTAGAAGCGGTGACAGGGGGTTCACCCCTCCACTTT.

The genes are TRBV10-3 and TRBJ1-5; D gene uncertain. This CDR3 region has 13 residues. Germline assignment: CDR1 ENHRY and CDR2 SYGVKD. V shed 2 bases and J shed 6 bases, with 8 bases lying between them. In nucleotides, the CDR3 is TGTGCCATCAGTGAGACGGGTAGTCAGCCCCAGCATTTT. Translation: CAISETGSQPQHF.

This clonotype showed up many times. The V gene is TRBV15, the J gene TRBJ2-1, with 8 positions matching TRBD1. Per germline, CDR1 LNHNV and CDR2 YYDKDF (reference sequence). V lost 1 base and J lost 8; bases outside the gene matches: 7. The CDR3 totals 15 residues. CDR3: CATSRGQGAIDEQFF. As DNA, the CDR3 is TGTGCCACCAGCAGAGGTCAGGGGGCGATCGATGAGCAGTTCTTC.

This clonotype was detected ten times or more. The CDR3 nucleotides are TGTGCCAGCAGGAAACGGGGGAACACCGGGGAGCTGTTTTTT. It translates to CASRKRGNTGELFF. The J gene is TRBJ2-2, the V gene TRBV6-1, with D possibly TRBD2 on 5 matching bases. Trimming took 6 bases from V and 1 from J, leaving 9 bases between them. CDR1 and CDR2 (germline): MNHNS, SASEGT. The CDR3 loop spans 14 amino acids.

J is TRBJ1-1 and V is TRBV20-1, with 8 bases matching TRBD1. With V trimmed by 6 bases and J by 4 bases, 7 bases remained unmatched. The CDR3 has 13 residues. The germline V gene has CDR1 DFQATT and CDR2 SNEGSKA (reference sequence). The CDR3 nucleotides read TGCAGTGCCGAACGACAGGGGCGCACTGAAGCTTTCTTT. Protein sequence: CSAERQGRTEAFF.

The sample holds many counts of this clonotype. The chain couples TRBV11-1 to TRBJ2-7, with a possible D match to TRBD2 (5 bases). The V and J ends lost 2 bases and 9 bases respectively, with 17 bases between them. In germline, CDR1 is SGHAT, CDR2 FQDESV (reference sequence). This CDR3 comprises 14 residues. CDR3: CASSLSRRSGRQYF. The DNA of the CDR3 is TGTGCCAGCAGCTTATCTCGGAGAAGCGGAAGGCAGTACTTC.

The V call is TRBV2, the J call TRBJ1-2; D is ambiguous. V lost 3 bases and J 2 bases, leaving 10 bases between the germline ends. The germline V gene has CDR1 SNHLY and CDR2 FYNNEI. The CDR3 sequence is 14 residues long. The CDR3 nucleotides read TGTGCCAGCAGTGAGCGGCCGGGAAACTATGGCTACACCTTC. Residues: CASSERPGNYGYTF.

V is TRBV5-8 and J is TRBJ2-3; the match to TRBD2 covers 9 bases. V was pared by 6 bases and J by 3 bases, with 5 bases of the junction left unmatched. The CDR3 length is 14 residues. CDR1 is SGHTS and CDR2 is YDEGEE in the germline V gene. The chain's CDR3 is CASTMGLATDTQYF. The CDR3 DNA reads as TGTGCCAGCACTATGGGACTAGCTACAGATACGCAGTATTTT.

The chain joins TRBV12-3 or TRBV12-4 to TRBJ1-5, with a possible D match to TRBD1 (6 bases). CDR3 size: 12 residues. In DNA, the CDR3 is TGTGCAGTAGGGGGAGGCGGACAGCCCCAGCATTTT. Encoded protein: CAVGGGGQPQHF.

This clonotype was seen many times. The J gene is TRBJ2-3, the V gene TRBV11-2, with D possibly being TRBD2 (5 bases). Between the trimmed V and J ends, which lost 5 bases and 8 bases, there was a span of 20 bases. Germline CDR1 reads SGHAT; CDR2 reads FQNNGV. The CDR3 has 15 amino acids. DNA for the CDR3: TGTGCCAGCAGCCACCAAAGAGGGAGTGTGGCTACGCAGTATTTT. Protein: CASSHQRGSVATQYF.

This clonotype was recorded many times. The V and J genes are TRBV12-3 or TRBV12-4 and TRBJ2-3; perhaps TRBD1 as D (6 bases). V was pared by 7 bases and J by 0 bases, with 11 bases between. The CDR3 extends over 14 amino acids. The CDR3 here is CASIRTASTDTQYF. The CDR3 DNA reads as TGTGCCAGCATCCGGACAGCTAGCACAGATACGCAGTATTTT.

This clonotype came up many times. The V and J genes are TRBV6-1 and TRBJ1-1; a weak D match, TRBD1 (5 bases). Germline V gene data show CDR1 as MNHNS and CDR2 as SASEGT. Trimming took off 5 bases at V and 10 bases at J, with 8 bases between the two ends. This CDR3 has 10 residues. CDR3 DNA sequence: TGTGCCAGCAGTCAAGGGGTAGCTTTCTTT. Protein product: CASSQGVAFF.

This clonotype was seen repeatedly, ten times or more. The V and J genes are TRBV7-2 and TRBJ2-7, with D hard to call. Trimming stripped 2 bases from V and 3 bases from J, with 11 bases between. CDR1 is SGHTA, CDR2 FQGNSA, per germline. The CDR3 is made up of 14 amino acids. The CDR3 nucleotides are TGTGCCAGCAGCTTAATATCTCTTGGCTACGAGCAGTACTTC. It specifies CASSLISLGYEQYF. Complete variable domain (other parts from reference TRBV7-2 and TRBJ2-7): GAGVSQSPSNKVTEKGKDVELRCDPISGHTALYWYRQSLGQGLEFLIYFQGNSAPDKSGLPSDRFSAERTGGSVSTLTIQRTQQEDSAVYLCASSLISLGYEQYFGPGTRLTVT.